Listed here are 30 T cell receptor beta chains from one sample, sequenced in a study of blood T cell repertoires in COVID-19. Produced via immunoSEQ multiplex PCR; TCRdb's table is partial and in-frame only. The table lists roughly 200,000 clones, 82% of them singletons, with about 5.5% in the top ten. Source material: PBMCs or T cells enriched from blood (not recorded which). The source of these receptors is a woman aged 55-70 years with acute COVID-19.

The chain is built from TRBV4-2 and TRBJ1-2; 7 nucleotides align to TRBD1. CDR1 and CDR2 from the germline V gene are LGHNA and YNFKEQ. V gave up 4 bases and J gave up 0 bases; unmatched junction bases: 8. This CDR3 has 16 residues. The CDR3 sequence: CASSLEKTGTNYGYTF. In DNA form, the CDR3 reads TGTGCCAGCAGCCTGGAAAAGACAGGGACTAACTATGGCTACACCTTC.

This chain connects TRBV20-1 to TRBJ2-7, with 10 bases aligning to TRBD2. The V and J ends lost 3 bases and 3 bases, in that order; junction bases with no gene match: 8. The CDR3 sequence is 15 residues long. Germline CDR1 is DFQATT and CDR2 is SNEGSKA (reference sequence). The CDR3 DNA reads as TGCAGTGCTAGTCTCTCCGCTAGCGGGAGCTACGAGCAGTACTTC. Translating gives CSASLSASGSYEQYF.

The J gene is TRBJ1-5, the V gene TRBV7-2; D is possibly TRBD1 (6 bases). The V end lost 5 bases, the J end lost 7 bases, and 21 bases lay between the germline ends. CDR3 length equals 16 residues. Germline V gene sequence: CDR1 SGHTA, CDR2 FQGNSA. The chain's CDR3 is CASSPLGRGFQQPQHF. In nucleotides, the CDR3 is TGTGCCAGCAGCCCGCTGGGCAGGGGTTTTCAACAGCCCCAGCATTTT.

The chain uses TRBV10-1 and TRBJ2-3; TRBD2 matches 7 bases. V lost 4 bases and J lost 4; bases outside the gene matches: 5. The CDR3 runs to 14 residues. Germline CDR1 reads WNHNN; CDR2 reads SYGVQD (reference sequence). The CDR3 DNA sequence: TGCGCCAGCAGTGGAAGACTAGCAGCAGATACGCAGTATTTT. Encoded protein: CASSGRLAADTQYF.

This chain uses TRBV24-1 with TRBJ1-5, with a possible D match to TRBD1 (6 bases). The CDR3 extends over 14 amino acids. Germline values: CDR1 KGHDR, CDR2 SFDVKD. Between the trimmed V and J ends, which lost 5 bases and 4 bases, there was a span of 11 bases. CDR3 region: CATSASGVNQPQHF. In DNA, the CDR3 is TGTGCCACCAGTGCATCAGGGGTTAATCAGCCCCAGCATTTT.

J is TRBJ1-6 and V is TRBV5-6; 11 positions match TRBD1. There are 15 residues in the CDR3. V shed 2 bases and J 9 bases; nucleotides not matched to a gene: 4. The germline V gene has CDR1 SGHDT and CDR2 YYEEEE. This chain's CDR3 is CASSFRTGGASPLHF. CDR3 DNA: TGTGCCAGCAGCTTCCGGACAGGGGGCGCTTCACCCCTCCACTTT.

CDR3 DNA sequence: TGTGCCAGCAGCGCCCTCCCCGGAGATGGCTACACCTTC. Its protein product is CASSALPGDGYTF. The J gene is TRBJ1-2, the V gene TRBV9; D gene uncertain. The CDR3 runs to 13 residues. The V gene lost 3 bases and the J gene lost 6 bases, with 12 bases spanning the gap. The V gene's germline CDR1 is SGDLS and CDR2 YYNGEE.

This clone has only one observation. The chain carries TRBV6-6 and TRBJ1-5, with D uncertain. Germline V CDR1 and CDR2: MNHNY, SVGAGI (reference sequence). This CDR3 spans 13 amino acids. Between the trimmed V and J ends, which lost 5 bases and 12 bases, there was a span of 17 bases. For the CDR3, the DNA is TGTGCCAGCAGTCCGGACGGGAGCAGGCACCAGCATTTT. It specifies CASSPDGSRHQHF.

The chain is built from TRBV9 and TRBJ1-1; 9 nucleotides line up with TRBD1. The V and J ends lost 3 bases and 6 bases, in that order; junction bases with no gene match: 12. CDR3 length: 16 residues. CDR1 is SGDLS and CDR2 is YYNGEE in the germline V gene. CDR3 in amino acids: CASSASRDREVAEAFF. The CDR3 DNA reads TGTGCCAGCAGCGCTTCAAGGGACAGGGAGGTCGCTGAAGCTTTCTTT.

This chain links TRBV24-1 with TRBJ2-3; 8 positions agree with TRBD1. This CDR3 has 16 residues. Germline V gene data show CDR1 as KGHDR and CDR2 as SFDVKD. Trimming at V came to 4 bases and at J to 3 bases, leaving 8 bases not matched to a gene. The CDR3 reads CATSDPTGALTDTQYF. Written as DNA, the CDR3 is TGTGCCACCAGTGACCCGACAGGGGCGTTGACAGATACGCAGTATTTT.

The V gene is TRBV7-9, the J gene TRBJ1-1; no definite D call. Trimming left V 3 bases short and J 0 bases short, with 8 bases between. The CDR3 has 14 residues. Germline V gene sequence: CDR1 SEHNR, CDR2 FQNEAQ (reference sequence). In nucleotides, the CDR3 is TGTGCCAGCAGCTTCGGACTGATGAACACTGAAGCTTTCTTT. It codes for CASSFGLMNTEAFF.

This clone was recorded a few times. The V and J genes are TRBV15 and TRBJ2-3, with D possibly matching TRBD1 (5 bases). The V gene's germline CDR1 is LNHNV and CDR2 YYDKDF (reference sequence). Trimming stripped 2 bases from V and 6 bases from J, with 6 bases between. The CDR3 has 12 amino acids. The CDR3 spells CATSRQGDTQYF. As DNA, the CDR3 is TGTGCCACCAGCAGACAGGGCGATACGCAGTATTTT.

V and J are TRBV24-1 and TRBJ1-2; D remains unclear. This CDR3 is 12 amino acids long. From germline, CDR1 is KGHDR and CDR2 SFDVKD. Trimming cost V 4 bases and J 8 bases, with 10 bases left between them. CDR3 DNA sequence: TGTGCCACCAGTGACCGATTGACAGGCTACACCTTC. Residues: CATSDRLTGYTF.

The V and J genes are TRBV7-2 and TRBJ2-3, with a weak D call TRBD2 (5 bases). Germline CDR1 is SGHTA and CDR2 is FQGNSA. The CDR3 spans 14 residues. Trimming removed 0 bases at V and 3 bases at J, with 7 bases between. The CDR3 region has the DNA TGTGCCAGCAGCTTAGCGAGAGGGACAGATACGCAGTATTTT. It translates to CASSLARGTDTQYF.

The CDR3 sequence is CASSFSNSHTQYF. The DNA of the CDR3 is TGTGCCAGCAGTTTTTCTAACAGTCATACGCAGTATTTT. The chain has TRBV27 and TRBJ2-3; D is ambiguous. The ends were cut back, 3 bases at V and 7 bases at J, with 11 bases in the middle. The CDR3 length is 13 residues. The germline gives CDR1 MNHEY, CDR2 SMNVEV (reference sequence).

The V call is TRBV15, the J call TRBJ1-4; no definite D call. The CDR3 has 17 residues. Germline-derived CDR1 and CDR2 are LNHNV and YYDKDF (reference sequence). Trimming took 0 bases from V and 0 from J, leaving 11 bases between them. The CDR3 nucleotides are TGTGCCACCAGCAGAGATCGCGGAACCGCAACTAATGAAAAACTGTTTTTT. It codes for CATSRDRGTATNEKLFF.

This clone was counted once. J is TRBJ2-3 and V is TRBV4-1; the match to TRBD1 covers 9 bases. The CDR3 runs to 16 residues. With 3 bases clipped from V and 7 bases from J, the junction kept 11 bases outside the gene matches. Germline lookup yields CDR1 MGHRA and CDR2 YSYEKL. CDR3 sequence (DNA): TGCGCCAGCAGCCACCCCCCGGGACAGGGTCAGTATACGCAGTATTTT. It codes for CASSHPPGQGQYTQYF.

This chain uses TRBV18 with TRBJ2-5, with D hard to call. This CDR3 has 13 residues. Germline CDR1 reads KGHSH; CDR2 reads LQKENI. Trimming stripped 4 bases from V and 5 bases from J, with 11 bases between. The CDR3 is CASSLGSKETQYF. CDR3 in DNA: TGTGCCAGCTCACTGGGCAGCAAGGAGACCCAGTACTTC.

The chain carries TRBV7-2 and TRBJ1-5; D is perhaps TRBD1 (5 bases). The CDR3 sequence is 14 residues long. Trimming pared 0 bases from V and 6 bases from J, leaving 9 bases between. Germline V gene sequence: CDR1 SGHTA, CDR2 FQGNSA. The CDR3: CASSLARDGQPQHF. DNA of the CDR3: TGTGCCAGCAGCTTAGCGCGGGACGGTCAGCCCCAGCATTTT.

The genes are TRBV5-1 and TRBJ2-6; D may be TRBD1 (6 bases). Trimming pared 4 bases from V and 0 bases from J, leaving 14 bases between. Germline CDR1 SGHRS, CDR2 YFSETQ. This CDR3 spans 17 amino acids. The CDR3 spells CASSTSGAGSGANVLTF. The CDR3 DNA sequence: TGCGCCAGCAGCACCTCAGGGGCGGGCTCTGGGGCCAACGTCCTGACTTTC.

The rearrangement links TRBV12-3 or TRBV12-4 to TRBJ1-4, with D hard to call. This CDR3 has 12 amino acids. Trimming shortened V by 6 bases and J by 6 bases, and 8 bases separated the two germline ends. The CDR3 region has the DNA TGTGCCAGCAGACAGTTCGATGAAAAACTGTTTTTT. It yields the protein CASRQFDEKLFF.

The chain is built from TRBV29-1 and TRBJ1-1, with a tentative D call TRBD1 (6 bases). The CDR3 is 12 residues long. Per germline, CDR1 SQVTM and CDR2 ANQGSEA. V dropped 7 bases and J dropped 7 bases, with 16 bases sitting between them. This CDR3 reads CSAPKGGNEAFF. The CDR3 DNA sequence: TGCAGCGCCCCAAAGGGGGGGAATGAAGCTTTCTTT.

This clone appeared a few times. The chain is built from TRBV5-4 and TRBJ1-2; weak D call: TRBD1 (6 bases). The ends were cut back, 3 bases at V and 3 bases at J, with 9 bases in the middle. Germline CDR1 is SGHNT and CDR2 is YYREEE (reference sequence). This CDR3 has 13 amino acids. CDR3 DNA: TGTGCCAGCAGCTGGACAGATTACTATGGCTACACCTTC. Protein product: CASSWTDYYGYTF.

The chain is built from TRBV25-1 and TRBJ1-1, with 9 positions matching TRBD1. The V segment lost 7 bases and the J segment 5 bases; nucleotides outside the gene matches: 5. The CDR3 extends over 13 amino acids. Germline CDR1 reads MGHDK; CDR2 reads SYGVNS. The CDR3 DNA sequence: TGTGCCAGCAAGGGACAGGGTACGACTGAAGCTTTCTTT. This codes for CASKGQGTTEAFF.

The V call is TRBV5-6, the J call TRBJ1-1, with 7 bases aligning to TRBD1. This CDR3 is built from 14 residues. After removal of 3 bases from V and 5 bases from J, the junction contained 7 bases not matched to a gene. Germline V gene data show CDR1 as SGHDT and CDR2 as YYEEEE. This chain's CDR3 is CASSYQGVETEAFF. The CDR3 DNA reads as TGTGCCAGCAGCTACCAGGGGGTTGAGACTGAAGCTTTCTTT.

The V gene is TRBV11-3, the J gene TRBJ2-2; TRBD2 matches at 8 bases. V dropped 6 bases and J dropped 4; count of bases not matched to a gene: 4. The germline gives CDR1 SGHNT, CDR2 YENEEA. The length of the CDR3 is 14 residues. The CDR3 loop reads CASRPSGPTGELFF. For the CDR3, the DNA is TGTGCCAGCAGGCCTAGCGGGCCCACCGGGGAGCTGTTTTTT.

The rearrangement joins TRBV27 to TRBJ1-1; D might be TRBD1 (5 bases). The CDR3 length is 14 residues. V was pared by 3 bases and J by 1 base, with 9 bases between. CDR1 and CDR2 (germline): MNHEY, SMNVEV (reference sequence). CDR3 DNA: TGTGCCAGCAGTTTCGACAGATGGAACACTGAAGCTTTCTTT. Translated, it gives CASSFDRWNTEAFF.

The genes are TRBV4-3 and TRBJ1-5, with 7 bases aligning to TRBD1. The CDR3 loop spans 14 amino acids. V dropped 4 bases and J dropped 5; count of bases not matched to a gene: 5. The germline V gene has CDR1 LGHNA and CDR2 YSLEER. The CDR3 reads CASSRDSGHQPQHF. CDR3 sequence (DNA): TGCGCCAGCAGCCGGGACAGCGGCCATCAGCCCCAGCATTTT.

The rearrangement joins TRBV18 to TRBJ1-6, with D perhaps TRBD1 (6 bases). The CDR3 length is 16 residues. Germline loops: CDR1 KGHSH, CDR2 LQKENI. Between the trimmed V and J ends, which lost 3 bases and 6 bases, there was a span of 15 bases. In DNA, the CDR3 is TGTGCCAGCTCACCTCAGGGGCCGGAGATTAATTCACCCCTCCACTTT. Its protein is CASSPQGPEINSPLHF.

The rearrangement uses TRBV7-9 and TRBJ2-1; D perhaps matches TRBD2 (5 bases). Trimming removed 6 bases at V and 3 bases at J, with 12 bases between. This CDR3 region has 14 residues. In germline, CDR1 is SEHNR, CDR2 FQNEAQ (reference sequence). The CDR3 here is CASRSDGGYNEQFF. As DNA, the CDR3 is TGTGCCAGCAGGTCGGATGGAGGCTACAATGAGCAGTTCTTC.